The 20 T cell receptor beta chains given below trace back to one sample, sequenced in a study of blood T cell repertoires in COVID-19. Using immunoSEQ multiplex PCR, the repertoire was profiled, and TCRdb retains in-frame clones only, with some absent. This table has fewer than 300,000 clones, roughly 83% appearing once. Sequences were obtained from peripheral blood. These receptor sequences come from a woman aged 70-85 years with active or convalescent COVID-19.

This chain connects TRBV27 to TRBJ1-2, with D tentatively TRBD1 (5 bases). Between the trimmed V and J ends, which lost 5 bases and 0 bases, there was a span of 16 bases. The CDR3 is 16 amino acids. CDR1 MNHEY and CDR2 SMNVEV come from the germline V gene (reference sequence). This CDR3 reads CASSPGDGASNYGYTF. In DNA form, the CDR3 reads TGTGCCAGCAGTCCGGGGGACGGAGCTTCTAACTATGGCTACACCTTC.

J is TRBJ2-2 and V is TRBV4-2, with 10 bases fitting TRBD2. Germline CDR1 LGHNA, CDR2 YNFKEQ. The CDR3 has 16 amino acids. Unmatched junction bases numbered 6, after V lost 7 bases and J lost 1 base. DNA of the CDR3: TGTGCCAGCACCCGAGTAGCGGGAGGGAACACCGGGGAGCTGTTTTTT. Translation gives CASTRVAGGNTGELFF.

The chain recombines TRBV10-3 with TRBJ1-5, with D tentatively TRBD1 (5 bases). The germline V and J ends were trimmed by 7 bases and 3 bases, with 10 bases remaining between them. The germline gives CDR1 ENHRY, CDR2 SYGVKD. This CDR3 has 13 residues. The CDR3 DNA reads TGTGCCATCACTGGGGGGTACAATCAGCCCCAGCATTTT. Amino acid sequence: CAITGGYNQPQHF.

This clone was seen repeatedly, ten times or more. V is TRBV2 and J is TRBJ2-7, with D hard to call. Germline V gives CDR1 SNHLY, CDR2 FYNNEI. The CDR3 runs 15 residues. Between the trimmed V and J ends, which lost 0 bases and 2 bases, there was a span of 11 bases. CDR3 loop: CASSEALRRPYEQYF. DNA for the CDR3: TGTGCCAGCAGTGAAGCGCTCCGGCGGCCCTACGAGCAGTACTTC.

The J gene is TRBJ2-3, the V gene TRBV7-2; D is unclear. The CDR3 contains 13 residues. The V and J ends lost 5 bases and 5 bases respectively, with 11 bases between them. Germline lookup yields CDR1 SGHTA and CDR2 FQGNSA. CDR3 DNA sequence: TGTGCCAGCAGCACGACTCCGGGAGATACGCAGTATTTT. Translated, it gives CASSTTPGDTQYF.

The rearrangement joins TRBV6-5 to TRBJ2-2, with 12 bases matching TRBD1. With 6 bases clipped from V and 5 bases from J, the junction kept 4 bases outside the gene matches. CDR3 length: 15 amino acids. Germline lookup yields CDR1 MNHEY and CDR2 SVGAGI. The CDR3 coding sequence is TGTGCCAGCAGGGGACAGGGGGCGGGAACCGGGGAGCTGTTTTTT. Its protein product is CASRGQGAGTGELFF.

This clone appeared a single time. CDR3 amino acids: CASSQETGVGNTIYF. The CDR3 DNA reads TGTGCCAGCAGCCAAGAAACAGGGGTCGGAAACACCATATATTTT. V is TRBV3-1 (or the pseudogene TRBV3-2) and J is TRBJ1-3; 7 bases map to TRBD1. The CDR3 spans 15 residues. Germline V CDR1 and CDR2: LGHDT, YNNKEL (reference sequence). V was clipped by 0 bases and J by 4 bases; unmatched bases: 3.

This sequence joins TRBV6-6 and TRBJ1-2; 8 bases line up with TRBD1. CDR1 and CDR2 (germline): MNHNY, SVGAGI (reference sequence). V was pared by 5 bases and J by 0 bases, with 5 bases of the junction left unmatched. The CDR3 has 15 residues. DNA for the CDR3: TGTGCCAGCAGTGACGGACAGGGTCCTAACTATGGCTACACCTTC. Its translation: CASSDGQGPNYGYTF.

This chain joins TRBV18 and TRBJ2-7, with TRBD1 identical over 7 bases. Germline V lookup: CDR1 KGHSH, CDR2 LQKENI. The CDR3 runs to 14 residues. V shed 4 bases, J shed 0 bases, and the junction held 3 bases outside the gene matches. This chain's CDR3 is CASSLDRNSYEQYF. The CDR3 DNA reads as TGTGCCAGCTCACTGGACAGGAACTCCTACGAGCAGTACTTC.

The chain combines TRBV4-2 with TRBJ2-3; the match to TRBD2 covers 8 bases. Germline V gene sequence: CDR1 LGHNA, CDR2 YNFKEQ. The CDR3 is 16 amino acids. J gave up 6 bases and V 0 bases, and 8 bases lay outside the gene matches. The CDR3 sequence is CASSQDRRGGWDTQYF. The CDR3 bases are TGTGCCAGCAGCCAAGATCGCCGCGGGGGGTGGGATACGCAGTATTTT.

This clone was counted a single time. The genes are TRBV7-8 and TRBJ1-2; 7 bases match TRBD1. The J segment lost 7 bases and the V segment lost 0 bases, leaving 14 bases of the junction unmatched. This CDR3 has 17 residues. Germline-derived CDR1 and CDR2 are SGHVS and FQNEAQ. In DNA, the CDR3 is TGTGCCAGCAGCTTAGCTTTGCGATACAGGGGAAGGAGTGGCTACACCTTC. It specifies CASSLALRYRGRSGYTF.

The chain recombines TRBV5-4 with TRBJ2-1; the match to TRBD1 covers 9 bases. Germline values: CDR1 SGHNT, CDR2 YYREEE (reference sequence). Losses at the gene ends were 2 bases for V and 9 bases for J; bases not matched to a gene: 3. The CDR3 runs to 13 residues. CDR3 amino acids: CASSLDRGVEQFF. CDR3 bases: TGTGCCAGCAGCTTAGACAGGGGGGTTGAGCAGTTCTTC.

V is TRBV27 and J is TRBJ1-4, with D possibly TRBD1 on 6 matching bases. CDR1 is MNHEY, CDR2 SMNVEV, per germline (reference sequence). V was trimmed by 5 bases and J by 7 bases, leaving 14 bases between them. This CDR3 is 14 amino acids long. CDR3 sequence (DNA): TGTGCCAGCAGTGTTGGACAGCGGACTGAAAAACTGTTTTTT. Protein product: CASSVGQRTEKLFF. Variable domain in full (rest from reference TRBV27 and TRBJ1-4): EAQVTQNPRYLITVTGKKLTVTCSQNMNHEYMSWYRQDPGLGLRQIYYSMNVEVTDKGDVPEGYKVSRKEKRNFPLILESPSPNQTSLYFCASSVGQRTEKLFFGSGTQLSVL.

This chain uses TRBV12-5 with TRBJ2-5, with D possibly matching TRBD2 (7 bases). CDR3 length equals 14 residues. Deletions cut 1 base from V and 7 bases from J, with 13 bases between. CDR1 and CDR2 from the germline V gene are LGHNT and FRNRAP. The chain's CDR3 is CASGLGGGAGTQYF. Written as DNA, the CDR3 is TGTGCTAGTGGTTTGGGCGGGGGCGCCGGGACCCAGTACTTC.

The chain recombines TRBV7-9 with TRBJ1-6; D remains ambiguous. The germline CDR1 and CDR2 sequences are SEHNR and FQNEAQ (reference sequence). Trimming removed 4 bases at V and 6 bases at J, with 16 bases between. This CDR3 has 16 residues. The CDR3: CASSSASPGFNSPLHF. Here the CDR3 DNA reads TGTGCCAGCAGCTCCGCGTCTCCCGGTTTTAATTCACCCCTCCACTTT.

J is TRBJ1-1 and V is TRBV14; 8 bases map to TRBD1. CDR3 size: 15 residues. From germline, CDR1 is SGHDN and CDR2 FVKESK. Trimming removed 1 base from V and 0 bases from J; junction bases left unmatched: 1. The CDR3 protein is CASSQGDRLNTEAFF. The CDR3 DNA is TGTGCCAGCAGCCAAGGGGACAGGCTGAACACTGAAGCTTTCTTT. Full variable domain (rest looked up from reference TRBV14 and TRBJ1-1): EAGVTQFPSHSVIEKGQTVTLRCDPISGHDNLYWYRRVMGKEIKFLLHFVKESKQDESGMPNNRFLAERTGGTYSTLKVQPAELEDSGVYFCASSQGDRLNTEAFFGQGTRLTVV.

The chain carries TRBV19 and TRBJ2-7, with a weak D call TRBD1 (6 bases). Between the trimmed V and J ends, which lost 2 bases and 3 bases, there was a span of 17 bases. Germline assignment: CDR1 LNHDA and CDR2 SQIVND (reference sequence). The CDR3 is 16 residues long. The CDR3 nucleotides read TGTGCCAGTAGTATAACGACAGGTATTGCGGGCTACGAGCAGTACTTC. Translated, it gives CASSITTGIAGYEQYF. Together with reference TRBV19 and TRBJ2-7, the CDR3 gives the full variable domain: DGGITQSPKYLFRKEGQNVTLSCEQNLNHDAMYWYRQDPGQGLRLIYYSQIVNDFQKGDIAEGYSVSREKKESFPLTVTSAQKNPTAFYLCASSITTGIAGYEQYFGPGTRLTVT.

For the CDR3, the DNA is TGCGCCAGCAGCCCCATGGGACTATGGTCCTACGAGCAGTACTTC. This codes for CASSPMGLWSYEQYF. The V and J genes are TRBV4-1 and TRBJ2-7, with 7 bases identical to TRBD2. CDR1 and CDR2 from the germline V gene are MGHRA and YSYEKL. Trimming at V came to 4 bases and at J to 1 base, leaving 7 bases not matched to a gene. The CDR3 covers 15 residues.

The chain links TRBV5-1 to TRBJ1-4; D not resolved. The CDR3 is 16 amino acids. Germline CDR1 SGHRS, CDR2 YFSETQ. V lost 1 base to trimming and J lost 6 bases, with 16 bases between them. For the CDR3, the DNA is TGCGCCAGCAGCTTGAACCCCATGGAGGCGGATGAAAAACTGTTTTTT. The encoded protein is CASSLNPMEADEKLFF.

The chain joins TRBV7-2 to TRBJ1-6; TRBD1 might be the D (5 bases). The CDR3 is made up of 13 amino acids. Trimming shortened V by 3 bases and J by 8 bases, and 8 bases separated the two germline ends. Germline values: CDR1 SGHTA, CDR2 FQGNSA. CDR3 amino acids: CASSFLRDSPLHF. The CDR3 region has the DNA TGTGCCAGCAGCTTTCTCAGGGATTCACCCCTCCACTTT. The full variable domain, its missing parts supplied by reference TRBV7-2 and TRBJ1-6, is GAGVSQSPSNKVTEKGKDVELRCDPISGHTALYWYRQSLGQGLEFLIYFQGNSAPDKSGLPSDRFSAERTGGSVSTLTIQRTQQEDSAVYLCASSFLRDSPLHFGNGTRLTVT.